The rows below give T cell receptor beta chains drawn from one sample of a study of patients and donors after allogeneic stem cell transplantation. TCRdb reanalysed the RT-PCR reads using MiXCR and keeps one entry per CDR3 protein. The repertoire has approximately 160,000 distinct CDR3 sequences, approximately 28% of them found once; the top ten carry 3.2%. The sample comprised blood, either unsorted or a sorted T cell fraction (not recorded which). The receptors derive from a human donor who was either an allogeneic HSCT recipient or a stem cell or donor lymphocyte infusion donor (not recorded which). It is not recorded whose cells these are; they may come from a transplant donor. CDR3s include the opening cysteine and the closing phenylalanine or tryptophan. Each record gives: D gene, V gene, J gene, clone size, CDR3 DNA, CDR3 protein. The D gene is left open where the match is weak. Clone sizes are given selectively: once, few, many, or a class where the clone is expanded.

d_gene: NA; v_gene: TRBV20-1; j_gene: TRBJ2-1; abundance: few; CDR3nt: TGCAGTGCTCCTACACGGTACAATGAGCAGTTCTTC; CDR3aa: CSAPTRYNEQFF
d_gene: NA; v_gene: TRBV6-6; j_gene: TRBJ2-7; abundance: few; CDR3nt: TGTGCCAGCAATACCGGGATCGCCTACGAGCAGTACTTC; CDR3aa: CASNTGIAYEQYF
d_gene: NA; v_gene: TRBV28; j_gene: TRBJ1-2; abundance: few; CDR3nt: TGTGCCAGCACCTGGGGGGGTCCCGCTAACACCTTC; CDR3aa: CASTWGGPANTF
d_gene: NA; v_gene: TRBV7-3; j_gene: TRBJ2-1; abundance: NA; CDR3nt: TGTGCCAGCAGGCAGGGGTGGAACAATGAGCAGTTCTTC; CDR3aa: CASRQGWNNEQFF
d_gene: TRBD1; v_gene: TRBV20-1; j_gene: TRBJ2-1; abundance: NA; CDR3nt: TGCAGTGCCCCCCTTGGACAGGGGGACAATGAGCAGTTCTTC; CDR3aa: CSAPLGQGDNEQFF
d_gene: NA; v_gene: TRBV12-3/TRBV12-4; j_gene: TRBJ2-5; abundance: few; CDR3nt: TGTGCCAGCAGTTCCCTAGGGGCAGGGGAGACCCAGTACTTC; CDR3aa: CASSSLGAGETQYF
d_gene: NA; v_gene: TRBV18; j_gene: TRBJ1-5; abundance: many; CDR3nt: TGTGCCAGCTCACCAGGGAATCAGCCCCAGCATTTT; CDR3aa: CASSPGNQPQHF
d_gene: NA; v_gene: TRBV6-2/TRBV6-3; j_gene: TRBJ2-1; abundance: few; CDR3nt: TGCGCCAGCCTGTGGCGGGACCTTCCACACAATGAGCAGTTCTTC; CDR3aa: CASLWRDLPHNEQFF
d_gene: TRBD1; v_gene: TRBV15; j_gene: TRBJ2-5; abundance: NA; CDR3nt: TGTGCCACCAGCAGATGGACAGGGGGCCGAGAGACCCAGTACTTC; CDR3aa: CATSRWTGGRETQYF
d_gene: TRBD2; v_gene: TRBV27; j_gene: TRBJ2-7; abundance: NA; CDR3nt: TGTGCCAGCAGTTTATCGACTAGCGGGATTCCCTACGAGCAGTACTTC; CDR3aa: CASSLSTSGIPYEQYF
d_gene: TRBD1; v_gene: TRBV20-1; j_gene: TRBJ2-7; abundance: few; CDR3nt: TGCAGTGCTAGAGGGGCAGGGGGTTTCGGAGGCTTC; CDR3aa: CSARGAGGFGGF
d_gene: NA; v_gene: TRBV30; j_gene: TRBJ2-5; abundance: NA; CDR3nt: TGTGCCGGGGGTACGACAGGAAGGGACCTTCAAGAGACCCAGTACTTC; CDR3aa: CAGGTTGRDLQETQYF
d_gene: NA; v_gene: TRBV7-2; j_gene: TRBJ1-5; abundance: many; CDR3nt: TGTGCCAGCAGCTTAGAAGCCAATCAGCCCCAGCATTTT; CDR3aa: CASSLEANQPQHF
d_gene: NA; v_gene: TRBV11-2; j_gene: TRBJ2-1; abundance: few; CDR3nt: TGTGCCAGCAGCCAGGGGACCTACAATGAGCAGTTCTTC; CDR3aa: CASSQGTYNEQFF
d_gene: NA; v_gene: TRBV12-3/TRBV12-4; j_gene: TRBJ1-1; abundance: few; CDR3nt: TGTGCCAGCAGTCGAGGGGTTAGGGCTTTCTTT; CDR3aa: CASSRGVRAFF
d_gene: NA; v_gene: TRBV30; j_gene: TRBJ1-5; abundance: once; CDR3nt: TGTGCCTGGAGTGGCCAGAATCAGCCCCAGCATTTT; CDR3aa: CAWSGQNQPQHF
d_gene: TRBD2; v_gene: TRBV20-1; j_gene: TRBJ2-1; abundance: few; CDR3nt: TGCAGTGCCAATCCCACTAGCGGGTCCTACAATGAGCAGTTCTTC; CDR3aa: CSANPTSGSYNEQFF
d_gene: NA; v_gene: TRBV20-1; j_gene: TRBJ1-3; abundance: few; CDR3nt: TGCAGTGCTAGAGATTCGGGAAACACCATATATTTT; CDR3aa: CSARDSGNTIYF
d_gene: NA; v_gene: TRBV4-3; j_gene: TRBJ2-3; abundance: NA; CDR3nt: TGCGCCAGCAGCCAAGATATGGGGGCCACAGATACGCAGTATTTT; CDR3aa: CASSQDMGATDTQYF
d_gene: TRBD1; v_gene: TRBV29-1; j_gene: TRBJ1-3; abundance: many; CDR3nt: TGCAGCGTTGGGGGGGACAGGGGCGTTGGAAACACCATATATTTT; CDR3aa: CSVGGDRGVGNTIYF
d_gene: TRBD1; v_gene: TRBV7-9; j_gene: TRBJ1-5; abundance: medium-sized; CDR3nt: TGTGCCAGCAGTTTAGGACAGGGCAATCAGCCCCAGCATTTT; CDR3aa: CASSLGQGNQPQHF
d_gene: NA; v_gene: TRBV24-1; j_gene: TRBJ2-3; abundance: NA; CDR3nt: TGTGCCACCAGTGATTCGTCGTCCGTTGCAGATACGCAGTATTTT; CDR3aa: CATSDSSSVADTQYF
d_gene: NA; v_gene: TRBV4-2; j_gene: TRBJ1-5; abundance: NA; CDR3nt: TGTGCCAGCAGCCAAGGACGACAGGCAGGCAATCAGCCCCAGCATTTT; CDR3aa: CASSQGRQAGNQPQHF
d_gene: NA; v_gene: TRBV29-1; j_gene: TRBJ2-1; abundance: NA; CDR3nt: TGCAGCGTTGATTGGGTCAGGGGAGGCAATGAGCAGTTCTTC; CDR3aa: CSVDWVRGGNEQFF
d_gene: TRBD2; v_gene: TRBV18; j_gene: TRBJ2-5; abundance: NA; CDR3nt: TGTGCCAGCTCACCACTGGCTAGCGGCCAAGAGACCCAGTACTTC; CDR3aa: CASSPLASGQETQYF
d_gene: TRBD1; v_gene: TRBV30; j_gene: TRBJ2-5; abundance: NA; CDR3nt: TGTGCCTGGAGTGTACAGGGGACAGAGACCCAGTACTTC; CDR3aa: CAWSVQGTETQYF
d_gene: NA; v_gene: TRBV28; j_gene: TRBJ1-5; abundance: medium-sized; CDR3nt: TGTGCCAGCAGTTTCGGCAGCAATCAGCCCCAGCATTTT; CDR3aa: CASSFGSNQPQHF
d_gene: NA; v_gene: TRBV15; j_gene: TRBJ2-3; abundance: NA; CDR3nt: TGTGCCACCAGCAAATTACCGGAGACAGACGCAGATACGCAGTATTTT; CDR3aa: CATSKLPETDADTQYF
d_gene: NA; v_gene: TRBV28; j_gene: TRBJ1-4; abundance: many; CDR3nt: TGTGCCAGCAGGTGGGGATCGCATACTAATGAAAAACTGTTTTTT; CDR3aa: CASRWGSHTNEKLFF
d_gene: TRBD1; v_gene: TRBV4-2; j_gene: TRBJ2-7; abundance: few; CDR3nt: TGTGCCAGCGGACGAGCCGGGACAGCCTACGAGCAGTACTTC; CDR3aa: CASGRAGTAYEQYF
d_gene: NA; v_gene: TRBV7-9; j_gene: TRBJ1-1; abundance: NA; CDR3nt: TGTGCCAGCAGCTTAGCGTCAGCGAACACTGAAGCTTTCTTT; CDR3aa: CASSLASANTEAFF
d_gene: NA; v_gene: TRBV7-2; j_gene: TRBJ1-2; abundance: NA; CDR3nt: TGTGCCAGCAGCTTACATACAGGGAACTATGGCTACACCTTC; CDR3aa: CASSLHTGNYGYTF
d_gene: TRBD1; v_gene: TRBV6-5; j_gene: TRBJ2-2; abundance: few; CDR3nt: TGTGCCAGCAACCGGGACAGGGTTACCGGGGAGCTGTTTTTT; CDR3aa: CASNRDRVTGELFF
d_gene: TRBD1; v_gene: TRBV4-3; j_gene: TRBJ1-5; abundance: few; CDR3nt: TGCGCCAGCAGCCAAGATGGACAGGGGAGTCAGCCCCAGCATTTT; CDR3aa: CASSQDGQGSQPQHF
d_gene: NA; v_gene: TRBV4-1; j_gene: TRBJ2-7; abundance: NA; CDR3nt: TGCGCCAGCAGCCAAGACAGTACCTACGAGCAGTACTTC; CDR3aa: CASSQDSTYEQYF
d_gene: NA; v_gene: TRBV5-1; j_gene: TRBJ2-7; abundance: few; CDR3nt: TGCGCCAGCAGGGCAGGGGATCTGTCCTACGAGCAGTACTTC; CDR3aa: CASRAGDLSYEQYF